This TCR beta chain was obtained from a study of T cell repertoires in cytomegalovirus infection. TCRdb reanalysed the reads using MiXCR and keeps one entry per CDR3 protein. The profile shows tens of thousands of distinct CDR3 sequences, less than 4.5% of them singletons. V gave up 2 bases and J gave up 3 bases; unmatched junction bases: 6. CDR1 and CDR2 (germline): DFQATT, SNEGSKA (reference sequence). The CDR3 sequence is 14 residues long. This clonotype has a count of ten or more. This clonotype originated in a human donor in good health (CMV status not recorded). Some clones in this sample may be carry-over from other donors' samples. The material sequenced was PBMCs. This sequence joins TRBV20-1 and TRBJ1-2; 7 nucleotides line up with TRBD1. CDR3 sequence: CSARPPGGYYGYTF. The CDR3, as DNA: TGCAGTGCTAGACCCCCAGGGGGATACTATGGCTACACCTTC.